One T cell receptor beta chain is described in this entry. Its target is unknown. At one end, the junction sequence differs from germline, possibly due to a read error. Expressed TCRB transcripts were sequenced, since all the RNA that had been isolated was reverse transcribed. Measured with immunoSEQ multiplex PCR; TCRdb has only the in-frame clones, and not every one. Of about 15,000 clones listed, less than 80% were seen once; the top ten hold roughly 0.5%. The CDR3 has 15 amino acids. Per germline, CDR1 LGHNA and CDR2 YNFKEQ. The sample is drawn from a study of beta chain features in type 1 diabetes. Study results and limitations: Reduced insertions and increased deletions marked VDJ junctions in type 1 diabetes patients. Moderate but significant shortening of TCRB CDR3s was recorded in all four CD4+ subsets from Type 1 diabetes patients. The question of HLA type influencing TCRB rearrangement was one that remained unresolved here.

The chain uses TRBV4-2 and TRBJ2-5; D unclear. The source is a woman aged 18-29 years with type 1 diabetes. The sample was stem cell memory CD4+ T cells from blood. This CDR3 reads CASSEDWLVGETQYF. In DNA, the CDR3 is TGTGCCAGCAGCGAAGACTGGCTAGTGGGAGAGACCCAGTACTTC.